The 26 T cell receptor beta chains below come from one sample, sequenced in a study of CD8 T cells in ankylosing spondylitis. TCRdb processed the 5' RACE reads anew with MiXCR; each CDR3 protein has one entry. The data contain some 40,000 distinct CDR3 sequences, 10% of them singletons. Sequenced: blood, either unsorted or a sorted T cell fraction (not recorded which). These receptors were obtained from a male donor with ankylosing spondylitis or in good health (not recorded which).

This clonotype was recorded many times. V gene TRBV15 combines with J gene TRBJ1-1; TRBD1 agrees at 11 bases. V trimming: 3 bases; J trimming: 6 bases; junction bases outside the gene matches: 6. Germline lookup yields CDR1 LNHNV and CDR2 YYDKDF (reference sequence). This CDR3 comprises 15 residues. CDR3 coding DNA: TGTGCCACCAGCAGCACCGGGACAGGGGGGGCTGAAGCTTTCTTT. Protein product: CATSSTGTGGAEAFF.

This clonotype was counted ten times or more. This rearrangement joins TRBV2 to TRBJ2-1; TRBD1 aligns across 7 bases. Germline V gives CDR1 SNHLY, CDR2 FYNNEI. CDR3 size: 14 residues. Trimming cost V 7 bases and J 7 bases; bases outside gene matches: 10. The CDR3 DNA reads TGTGCCAGCATGCCCAGGACAGGCGAGAATGAGCAGTTCTTC. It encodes CASMPRTGENEQFF.

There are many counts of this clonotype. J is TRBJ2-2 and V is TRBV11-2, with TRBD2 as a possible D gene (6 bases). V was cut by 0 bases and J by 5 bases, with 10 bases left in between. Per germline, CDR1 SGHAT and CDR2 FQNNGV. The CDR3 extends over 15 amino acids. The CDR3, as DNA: TGTGCCAGCAGCTTAGAGCCGGGGGTAACCGGGGAGCTGTTTTTT. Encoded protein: CASSLEPGVTGELFF.

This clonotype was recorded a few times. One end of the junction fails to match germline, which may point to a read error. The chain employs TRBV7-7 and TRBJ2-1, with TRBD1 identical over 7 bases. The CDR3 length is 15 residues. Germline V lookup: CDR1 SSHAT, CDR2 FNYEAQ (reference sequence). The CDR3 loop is CASSLAPQGQHEQFF. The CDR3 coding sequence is TGTGCTAGCAGCTTAGCCCCACAGGGGCAGCATGAGCAGTTCTTC.

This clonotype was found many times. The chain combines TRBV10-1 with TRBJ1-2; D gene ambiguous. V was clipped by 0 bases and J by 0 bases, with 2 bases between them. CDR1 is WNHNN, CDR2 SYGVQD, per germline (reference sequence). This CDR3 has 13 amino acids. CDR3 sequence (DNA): TGCGCCAGCAGTGAGTCGACTAACTATGGCTACACCTTC. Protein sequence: CASSESTNYGYTF.

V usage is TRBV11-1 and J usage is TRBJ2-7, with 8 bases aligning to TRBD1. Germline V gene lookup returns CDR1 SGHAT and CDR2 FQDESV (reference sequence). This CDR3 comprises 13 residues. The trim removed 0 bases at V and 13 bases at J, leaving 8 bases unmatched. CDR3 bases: TGTGCCAGCAGCTTAGCGGAAGGACAGGGACAATACTTC. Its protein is CASSLAEGQGQYF.

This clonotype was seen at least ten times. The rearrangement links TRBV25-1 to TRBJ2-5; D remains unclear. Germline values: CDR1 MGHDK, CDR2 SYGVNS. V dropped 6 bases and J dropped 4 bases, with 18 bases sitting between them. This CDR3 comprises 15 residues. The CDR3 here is CASRGIGRRTETQYF. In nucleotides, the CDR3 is TGTGCCAGCAGAGGAATCGGGCGGCGGACAGAGACCCAGTACTTC.

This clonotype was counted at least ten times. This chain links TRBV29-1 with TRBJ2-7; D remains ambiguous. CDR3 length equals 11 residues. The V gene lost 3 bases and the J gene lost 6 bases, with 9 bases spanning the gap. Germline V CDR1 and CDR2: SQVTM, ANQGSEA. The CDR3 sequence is CSVDEAREQYF. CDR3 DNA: TGCAGCGTTGATGAGGCTCGCGAGCAGTACTTC.

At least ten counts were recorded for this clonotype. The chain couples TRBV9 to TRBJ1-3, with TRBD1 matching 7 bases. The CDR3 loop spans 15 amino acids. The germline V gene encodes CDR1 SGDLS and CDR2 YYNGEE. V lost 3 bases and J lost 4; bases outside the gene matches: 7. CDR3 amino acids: CASSGEQGKGNTIYF. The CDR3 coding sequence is TGTGCCAGCAGCGGCGAACAGGGGAAGGGAAACACCATATATTTT.

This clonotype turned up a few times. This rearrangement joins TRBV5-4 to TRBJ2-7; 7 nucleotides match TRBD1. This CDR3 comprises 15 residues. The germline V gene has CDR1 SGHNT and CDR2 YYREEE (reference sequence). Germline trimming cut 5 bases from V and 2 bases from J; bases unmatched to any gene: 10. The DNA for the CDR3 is TGTGCCAGCAGACCTGACAGGGCCAGTACCTACGAGCAGTACTTC. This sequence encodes CASRPDRASTYEQYF.

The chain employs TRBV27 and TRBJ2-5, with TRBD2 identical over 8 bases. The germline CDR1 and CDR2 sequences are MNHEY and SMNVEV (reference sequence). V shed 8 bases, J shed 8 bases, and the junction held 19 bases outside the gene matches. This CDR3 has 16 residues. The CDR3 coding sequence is TGTGCCAGCGGTATTCTCCGGTCGGGAGGGATAAGTACCCAGTACTTC. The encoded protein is CASGILRSGGISTQYF.

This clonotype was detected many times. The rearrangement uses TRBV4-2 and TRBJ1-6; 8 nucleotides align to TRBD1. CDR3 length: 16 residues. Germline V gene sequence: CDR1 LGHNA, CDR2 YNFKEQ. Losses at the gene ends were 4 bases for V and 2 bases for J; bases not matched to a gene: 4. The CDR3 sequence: CASSRDRGAYNSPLHF. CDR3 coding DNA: TGTGCCAGCAGCCGAGACAGGGGTGCCTATAATTCACCCCTCCACTTT.

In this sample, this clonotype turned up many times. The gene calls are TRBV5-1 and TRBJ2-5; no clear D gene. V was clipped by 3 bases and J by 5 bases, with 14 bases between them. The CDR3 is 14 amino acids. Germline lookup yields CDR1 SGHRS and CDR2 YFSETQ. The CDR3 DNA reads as TGCGCCAGCAGCTCCGACTCCCTGTTCGAGACCCAGTACTTC. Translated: CASSSDSLFETQYF.

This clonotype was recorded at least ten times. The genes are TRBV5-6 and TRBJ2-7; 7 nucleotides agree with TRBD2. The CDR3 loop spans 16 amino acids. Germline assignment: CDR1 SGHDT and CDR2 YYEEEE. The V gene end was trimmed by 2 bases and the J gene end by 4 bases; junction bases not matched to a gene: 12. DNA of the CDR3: TGTGCCAGCAGCTTTGGGCCGGGGGGTAGTCGTTACGAGCAGTACTTC. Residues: CASSFGPGGSRYEQYF.

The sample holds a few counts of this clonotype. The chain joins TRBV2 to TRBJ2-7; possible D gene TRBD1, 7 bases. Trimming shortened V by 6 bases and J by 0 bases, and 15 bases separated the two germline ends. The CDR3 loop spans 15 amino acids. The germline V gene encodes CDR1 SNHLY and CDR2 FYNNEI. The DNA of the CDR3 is TGTGCCAGCAGCGGAGGGGGCACGAGCTCCTACGAGCAGTACTTC. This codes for CASSGGGTSSYEQYF.

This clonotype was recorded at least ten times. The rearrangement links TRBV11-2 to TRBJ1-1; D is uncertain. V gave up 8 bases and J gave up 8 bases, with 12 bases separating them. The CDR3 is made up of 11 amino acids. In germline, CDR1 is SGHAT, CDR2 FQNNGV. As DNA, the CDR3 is TGTGCCAGCCGATTGAGGGTCGAAGCTTTCTTT. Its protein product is CASRLRVEAFF.

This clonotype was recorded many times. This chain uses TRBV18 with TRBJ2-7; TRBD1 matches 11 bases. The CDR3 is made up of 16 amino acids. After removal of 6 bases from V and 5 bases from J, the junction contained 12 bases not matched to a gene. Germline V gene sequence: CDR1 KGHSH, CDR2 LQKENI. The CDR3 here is CASSSTQGQGAHEQYF. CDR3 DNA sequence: TGTGCCAGCTCCTCCACCCAAGGACAGGGGGCCCACGAGCAGTACTTC.

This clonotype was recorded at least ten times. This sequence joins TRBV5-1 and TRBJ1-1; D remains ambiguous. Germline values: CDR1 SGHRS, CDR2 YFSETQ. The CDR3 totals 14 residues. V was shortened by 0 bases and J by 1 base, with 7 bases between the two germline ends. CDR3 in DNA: TGCGCCAGCAGCTTGGTGGGGAGGAACACTGAAGCTTTCTTT. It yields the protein CASSLVGRNTEAFF.

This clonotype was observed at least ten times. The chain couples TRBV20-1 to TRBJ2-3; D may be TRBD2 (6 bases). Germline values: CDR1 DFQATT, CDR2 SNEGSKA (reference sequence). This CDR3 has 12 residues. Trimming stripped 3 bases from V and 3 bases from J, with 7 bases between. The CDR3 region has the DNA TGCAGTGCTAGCGGGAGTACAGATACGCAGTATTTT. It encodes CSASGSTDTQYF.

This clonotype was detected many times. The CDR3 reads CASSFQGTTEAFF. CDR3 sequence (DNA): TGTGCCAGCAGCTTTCAGGGGACCACTGAAGCTTTCTTT. The chain links TRBV7-8 to TRBJ1-1; D possibly corresponds to TRBD1 (6 bases). Trimming stripped 3 bases from V and 4 bases from J, with 9 bases between. Germline values: CDR1 SGHVS, CDR2 FQNEAQ. This CDR3 spans 13 amino acids. Combining the CDR3 with reference TRBV7-8 and TRBJ1-1 gives the whole variable domain GAGVSQSPRYKVAKRGQDVALRCDPISGHVSLFWYQQALGQGPEFLTYFQNEAQLDKSGLPSDRFFAERPEGSVSTLKIQRTQQEDSAVYLCASSFQGTTEAFFGQGTRLTVV.

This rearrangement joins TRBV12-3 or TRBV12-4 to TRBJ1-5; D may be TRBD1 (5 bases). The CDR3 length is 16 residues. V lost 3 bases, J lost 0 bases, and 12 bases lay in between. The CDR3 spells CASSFGSGISNQPQHF. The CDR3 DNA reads TGTGCCAGCAGTTTTGGTTCAGGGATTAGCAATCAGCCCCAGCATTTT.

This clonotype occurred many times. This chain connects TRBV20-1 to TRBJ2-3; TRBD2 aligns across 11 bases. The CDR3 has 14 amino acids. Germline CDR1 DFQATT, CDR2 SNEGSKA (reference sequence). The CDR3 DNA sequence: TGCAGACCGACTAGCGGGAAAGGCACAGATACGCAGTATTTT. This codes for CRPTSGKGTDTQYF.

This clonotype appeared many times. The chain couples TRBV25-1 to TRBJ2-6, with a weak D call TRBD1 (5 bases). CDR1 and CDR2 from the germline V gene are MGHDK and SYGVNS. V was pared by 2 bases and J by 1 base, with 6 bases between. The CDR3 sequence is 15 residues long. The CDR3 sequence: CASSEPGSGANVLTF. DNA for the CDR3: TGTGCCAGCAGTGAACCAGGGTCTGGGGCCAACGTCCTGACTTTC.

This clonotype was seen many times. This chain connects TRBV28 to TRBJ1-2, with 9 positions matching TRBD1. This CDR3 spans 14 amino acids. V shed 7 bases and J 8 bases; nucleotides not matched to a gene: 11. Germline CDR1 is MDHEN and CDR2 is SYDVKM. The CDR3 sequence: CASIRWTGDHGYTF. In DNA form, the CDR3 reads TGTGCCAGCATTAGGTGGACAGGGGATCACGGCTACACCTTC.

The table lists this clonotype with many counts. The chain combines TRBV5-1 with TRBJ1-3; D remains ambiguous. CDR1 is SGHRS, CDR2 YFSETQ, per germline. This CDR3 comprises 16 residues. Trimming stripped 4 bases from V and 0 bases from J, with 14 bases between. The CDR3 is CASSPGGESSGNTIYF. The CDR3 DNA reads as TGCGCCAGCAGCCCGGGAGGCGAGAGCTCTGGAAACACCATATATTTT.

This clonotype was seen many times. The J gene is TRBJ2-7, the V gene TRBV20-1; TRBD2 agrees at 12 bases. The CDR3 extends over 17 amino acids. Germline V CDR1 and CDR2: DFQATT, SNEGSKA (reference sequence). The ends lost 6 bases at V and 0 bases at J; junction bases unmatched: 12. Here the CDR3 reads CSAHSGTSGFSSYEQYF. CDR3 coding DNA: TGCAGTGCCCATTCCGGGACTAGCGGGTTCAGCTCCTACGAGCAGTACTTC.